Below, one T cell receptor (beta chain) is given with its context. Its cognate antigen is unknown. All of the sorted populations showed purity greater than 95%. As every portion of the isolated RNA was reverse transcribed, the sequencing read expressed TCRB transcripts. TCRdb's table, derived via immunoSEQ multiplex PCR, lists solely in-frame clones and lacks some. The sample shows about 260,000 clones, 68% of them seen only once. This sample is part of a study of beta chain features in type 1 diabetes. General study results and limits: Cells with high TCR expression could be over-represented by cDNA sequencing. There were fewer insertions and more deletions at the VDJ junctions of type 1 diabetes patients.

The germline V gene encodes CDR1 SQVTM and CDR2 ANQGSEA. The CDR3 extends over 16 amino acids. Trimming removed 0 bases from V and 2 bases from J, with 17 bases in between. This sequence was found in a man between 25 and 39 years old in good health. This rearrangement joins TRBV29-1 to TRBJ2-7; TRBD2 is a possible D gene (6 bases). The material sequenced was naive CD4+ T cells from blood. DNA of the CDR3: TGCAGCGTTGAAGATAATGGGGGAGGATCCCCCTACGAGCAGTACTTC. This codes for CSVEDNGGGSPYEQYF.